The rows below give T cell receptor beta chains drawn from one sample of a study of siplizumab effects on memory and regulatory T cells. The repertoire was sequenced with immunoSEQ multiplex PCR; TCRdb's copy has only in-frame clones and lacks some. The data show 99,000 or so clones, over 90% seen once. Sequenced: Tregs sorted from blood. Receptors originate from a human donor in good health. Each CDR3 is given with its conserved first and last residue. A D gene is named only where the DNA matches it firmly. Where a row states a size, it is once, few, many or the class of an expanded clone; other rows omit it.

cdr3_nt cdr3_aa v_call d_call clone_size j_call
TGTGCCAGCAGTTTAGGGGGATTAGGACTCTACGAGCAGTACTTC CASSLGGLGLYEQYF TRBV28 NA once TRBJ2-7
TGTGCCAGCATGGGATTCTGGGGACAGGGGGCTTACGAGCAGTACTTC CASMGFWGQGAYEQYF TRBV27 TRBD1 NA TRBJ2-7
TGTGCCAGCAGTTACGAGGGGGCGGAAGATACGCAGTATTTT CASSYEGAEDTQYF TRBV6-5 TRBD1 NA TRBJ2-3
TGTGCCTGGAGTAAGGGGTCAGCAGGGGGAATGCATCAGCCCCAGCATTTT CAWSKGSAGGMHQPQHF TRBV30 TRBD1 NA TRBJ1-5
TGTGCCAGCAGCCCCAGGGGCAGCTACAATGAGCAGTTCTTC CASSPRGSYNEQFF TRBV11-3 NA NA TRBJ2-1
TGTGCCTGGAGTAGGGACAGTGCAGCTTTCTTT CAWSRDSAAFF TRBV30 TRBD1 NA TRBJ1-1
TGCGCCAGCAGCCAAGATCGGAGGACAGGGGTAGGCAGCAATCAGCCCCAGCATTTT CASSQDRRTGVGSNQPQHF TRBV4-1 TRBD1 NA TRBJ1-5
TGTGCCTGGAGTCCTCAGGTAAGCAGGGAAGCTTTCTTT CAWSPQVSREAFF TRBV30 NA NA TRBJ1-1
TGCAGCACCTCCTTCGCGGTTGAAGCTTTCTTT CSTSFAVEAFF TRBV29-1 NA NA TRBJ1-1
TGCGCCAGCAGTTCCGACGGACTCTACACCGGGGAGCTGTTTTTT CASSSDGLYTGELFF TRBV4-1 NA NA TRBJ2-2
TGTGCCAGCAGTTATGTGAGGGCTGGGGCCAACGTCCTGACTTTC CASSYVRAGANVLTF TRBV6-5 NA NA TRBJ2-6
TGTGCCAGTAGTATTTTAGGGCCCGGGGAGCTGTTTTTT CASSILGPGELFF TRBV19 NA NA TRBJ2-2
TGTGCCAGCAGCCTCGAATGGGGCACTGAAGCTTTCTTT CASSLEWGTEAFF TRBV7-9 NA NA TRBJ1-1
TGTGCCAGCAGCTTATGGGTTGGGAGCTCTGGAAACACCATATATTTT CASSLWVGSSGNTIYF TRBV7-2 NA NA TRBJ1-3
TGTGCCTGGATTCAGGGAGGTTCCACAGATACGCAGTATTTT CAWIQGGSTDTQYF TRBV30 NA NA TRBJ2-3
TGTGCCATCAGTGCTTCGACAGGGAGTTGGACAGATACGCAGTATTTT CAISASTGSWTDTQYF TRBV10-3 TRBD1 once TRBJ2-3
TGTGCCAGCAGCTGGGGTCCCCAAGCCGGCAATGAGCAGTTCTTC CASSWGPQAGNEQFF TRBV11-3 NA NA TRBJ2-1
TGTGCCATCAGTGAGTCAATCGGGCAGTTCTTC CAISESIGQFF TRBV10-3 NA NA TRBJ2-1
TGTGCCAGCTCACCAATAGACTGGGACACTGAAGCTTTCTTT CASSPIDWDTEAFF TRBV18 NA NA TRBJ1-1
TGTGCCAGCAGCCAATACCAGGGAACTGAAGCTTTCTTT CASSQYQGTEAFF TRBV2 NA NA TRBJ1-1
TGTGCCAGCAGCCCCATGGGGGCAGGCCTCTCTGGGGCCAACGTCCTGACTTTC CASSPMGAGLSGANVLTF TRBV7-9 NA NA TRBJ2-6
TGTGCCAGTAGTATAGGAAAGGGGGCTGTCAATGAGCAGTTCTTC CASSIGKGAVNEQFF TRBV19 TRBD1 NA TRBJ2-1
TGTGCCAGCAGCCCGGGGCCCGTAGGTGAGCAGTTCTTC CASSPGPVGEQFF TRBV9 NA NA TRBJ2-1
TGCGCCAGCAGCGAGGAAACAGGGGGGACTGAAGCTTTCTTT CASSEETGGTEAFF TRBV5-1 TRBD1 NA TRBJ1-1
TGTGCCAGCAGCTTACCAGCGAACACTGAAGCTTTCTTT CASSLPANTEAFF TRBV11-3 NA NA TRBJ1-1
TGTGCCAGCAGCTTGGCAGCGACGCTGTTTTTT CASSLAATLFF TRBV5-5 NA NA TRBJ1-4
TGTGCCAGCACTGACAGGGGAGAGGGGAACACTGAAGCTTTCTTT CASTDRGEGNTEAFF TRBV9 TRBD1 NA TRBJ1-1
TGTGCCAGCAGCGTACAGGGGATTCATCAGCCCCAGCATTTT CASSVQGIHQPQHF TRBV7-8 TRBD1 NA TRBJ1-5
TGTGCCAGCAGCGTCGGGACAGGGGGTTATGGCTACACCTTC CASSVGTGGYGYTF TRBV9 TRBD1 NA TRBJ1-2
TGTGCCAGCGCCAGGGTTCCTGGAAACACCATATATTTT CASARVPGNTIYF TRBV7-3 NA NA TRBJ1-3
TGCGCCAGCAGCCAGACGGCCTACAATGAGCAGTTCTTC CASSQTAYNEQFF TRBV5-1 NA NA TRBJ2-1
TGCGCCAGCAGCCAAGAGGCTGGGGCGGACAATCAGCCCCAGCATTTT CASSQEAGADNQPQHF TRBV4-3 NA NA TRBJ1-5
TGTGCCAGCAGCGTAGCCCCAGCGGGAGAAGATGAGCAGTTCTTC CASSVAPAGEDEQFF TRBV9 TRBD2 NA TRBJ2-1
TGCGCCAGCAGCCAAGCCAGGGGGCCGCCCGGGGAGACCCAGTACTTC CASSQARGPPGETQYF TRBV4-3 TRBD1 NA TRBJ2-5
TGTGCCAGCAGCCGTTTCACCGGGGAGCTGTTTTTT CASSRFTGELFF TRBV9 NA NA TRBJ2-2
TGCGCCAGCAGCCCCGGTTCTCGGGGCCGCCAAAACACCATATATTTT CASSPGSRGRQNTIYF TRBV5-1 NA NA TRBJ1-3
TGTGCCAGCAGACACTCAAACAGCCAAGAGACCCAGTACTTC CASRHSNSQETQYF TRBV2 NA once TRBJ2-5
TGCGCCAGCAGCCCCACACAGGGGAGTAGGGAGCTGTTTTTT CASSPTQGSRELFF TRBV5-1 TRBD1 NA TRBJ2-2